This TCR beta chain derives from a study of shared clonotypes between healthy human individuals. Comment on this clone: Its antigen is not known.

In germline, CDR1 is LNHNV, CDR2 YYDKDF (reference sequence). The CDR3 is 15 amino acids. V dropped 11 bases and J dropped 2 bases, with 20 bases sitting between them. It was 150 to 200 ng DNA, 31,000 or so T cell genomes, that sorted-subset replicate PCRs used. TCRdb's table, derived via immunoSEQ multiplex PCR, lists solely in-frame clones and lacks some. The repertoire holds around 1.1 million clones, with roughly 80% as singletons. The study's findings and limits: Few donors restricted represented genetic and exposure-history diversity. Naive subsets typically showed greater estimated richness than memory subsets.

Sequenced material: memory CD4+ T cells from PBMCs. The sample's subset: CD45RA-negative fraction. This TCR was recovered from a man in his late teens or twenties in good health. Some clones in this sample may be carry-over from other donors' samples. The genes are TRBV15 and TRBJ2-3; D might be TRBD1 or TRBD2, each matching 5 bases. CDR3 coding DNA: TGTGCCGCTCGGGACGGCGGCTTACACACAGATACGCAGTATTTT. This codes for CAARDGGLHTDTQYF.